This is a list of T cell receptor beta chains from one sample in a study of blood T cell repertoires in COVID-19. Sequencing used immunoSEQ multiplex PCR; TCRdb keeps in-frame clones, though not all of them. The table records fewer than 400,000 clones, 80% to 90% of them present only once. The sequencing input was PBMCs or T cells enriched from blood (not recorded which). The receptors derive from a man under 40 who had recovered from COVID-19. The CDR3 runs from the conserved cysteine through the conserved F or W. Fields, in order: D gene, V gene, clone size, J gene, CDR3 protein, CDR3 DNA. The D gene is left open where the match is weak. The size field is filled for only some rows; it gives once, few, many or a size class.

d_call: .; v_call: TRBV5-1; clone_size: .; j_call: TRBJ1-2; cdr3_aa: CASSRTGNSVRGNYGYTF; cdr3_nt: TGCGCCAGCAGCCGAACCGGCAATTCCGTGAGGGGGAACTATGGCTACACCTTC
d_call: .; v_call: TRBV14; clone_size: .; j_call: TRBJ1-2; cdr3_aa: CASSPFAGSDYGYTF; cdr3_nt: TGTGCCAGCAGCCCGTTCGCGGGTTCCGACTATGGCTACACCTTC
d_call: .; v_call: TRBV3-1/TRBV3-2; clone_size: .; j_call: TRBJ1-2; cdr3_aa: CASSQVLGAGGYTF; cdr3_nt: TGTGCCAGCAGCCAAGTTCTAGGGGCAGGTGGCTACACCTTC
d_call: .; v_call: TRBV29-1; clone_size: .; j_call: TRBJ1-1; cdr3_aa: CSPSTNTEAFF; cdr3_nt: TGCAGCCCTAGCACGAACACTGAAGCTTTCTTT
d_call: TRBD1; v_call: TRBV10-3; clone_size: .; j_call: TRBJ1-2; cdr3_aa: CAISRQGLNYGYTF; cdr3_nt: TGTGCCATCAGTCGACAGGGGCTTAACTATGGCTACACCTTC
d_call: TRBD1; v_call: TRBV30; clone_size: .; j_call: TRBJ2-1; cdr3_aa: CAHSAGQGAYNEQFF; cdr3_nt: TGTGCCCACTCAGCGGGACAGGGGGCTTACAATGAGCAGTTCTTC
d_call: .; v_call: TRBV2; clone_size: few; j_call: TRBJ2-5; cdr3_aa: CASSDELTGKIQETQYF; cdr3_nt: TGTGCCAGCAGTGATGAACTGACGGGGAAAATCCAAGAGACCCAGTACTTC
d_call: TRBD1; v_call: TRBV7-2; clone_size: once; j_call: TRBJ1-1; cdr3_aa: CASSLEGTGVSTEAFF; cdr3_nt: TGTGCCAGCAGCTTAGAGGGGACAGGAGTAAGCACTGAAGCTTTCTTT
d_call: .; v_call: TRBV11-3; clone_size: .; j_call: TRBJ2-2; cdr3_aa: CASSPNTGLNTGELFF; cdr3_nt: TGTGCCAGCAGCCCCAATACAGGGTTGAACACCGGGGAGCTGTTTTTT
d_call: .; v_call: TRBV5-1; clone_size: .; j_call: TRBJ1-1; cdr3_aa: CASSFTDMNTEAFF; cdr3_nt: TGCGCCAGCAGCTTTACAGATATGAACACTGAAGCTTTCTTT
d_call: TRBD1; v_call: TRBV7-8; clone_size: .; j_call: TRBJ2-5; cdr3_aa: CASSAGQAPETQYF; cdr3_nt: TGTGCCAGCAGCGCGGGACAGGCACCGGAGACCCAGTACTTC
d_call: .; v_call: TRBV12-3/TRBV12-4; clone_size: .; j_call: TRBJ2-5; cdr3_aa: CASSSGLETQYF; cdr3_nt: TGTGCCAGCAGTTCGGGTTTAGAGACCCAGTACTTC
d_call: .; v_call: TRBV30; clone_size: .; j_call: TRBJ1-5; cdr3_aa: CAWSRKPAGSNQPQHF; cdr3_nt: TGTGCCTGGAGCAGGAAACCGGCGGGTAGCAATCAGCCCCAGCATTTT
d_call: .; v_call: TRBV7-2; clone_size: .; j_call: TRBJ2-1; cdr3_aa: CASSLIQVGNEQFF; cdr3_nt: TGTGCCAGCAGCTTAATTCAGGTTGGAAATGAGCAGTTCTTC
d_call: .; v_call: TRBV9; clone_size: .; j_call: TRBJ2-7; cdr3_aa: CASSAPSGSYEQYF; cdr3_nt: TGTGCCAGCAGCGCCCCATCGGGGTCCTACGAGCAGTACTTC
d_call: TRBD2; v_call: TRBV24-1; clone_size: .; j_call: TRBJ2-3; cdr3_aa: CATREAGGPDTQYF; cdr3_nt: TGTGCCACCAGGGAAGCGGGGGGCCCAGATACGCAGTATTTT
d_call: .; v_call: TRBV6-1; clone_size: .; j_call: TRBJ1-5; cdr3_aa: CASSELAAPQHF; cdr3_nt: TGTGCCAGCAGTGAACTTGCGGCGCCCCAGCATTTT
d_call: .; v_call: TRBV2; clone_size: .; j_call: TRBJ1-2; cdr3_aa: CASSDATQGIGGYTF; cdr3_nt: TGTGCCAGCAGCGATGCGACTCAGGGGATTGGGGGCTACACCTTC
d_call: TRBD1; v_call: TRBV27; clone_size: .; j_call: TRBJ1-1; cdr3_aa: CASTYTGGDTEAFF; cdr3_nt: TGTGCCAGCACCTATACAGGGGGGGACACTGAAGCTTTCTTT
d_call: .; v_call: TRBV19; clone_size: .; j_call: TRBJ1-5; cdr3_aa: CASSTGGQPTNQPQHF; cdr3_nt: TGTGCCAGTAGTACAGGAGGACAGCCAACCAATCAGCCCCAGCATTTT
d_call: TRBD1; v_call: TRBV5-8; clone_size: .; j_call: TRBJ2-3; cdr3_aa: CASSFPGDRGRDTQYF; cdr3_nt: TGTGCCAGCAGTTTCCCTGGGGACAGGGGTAGAGATACGCAGTATTTT
d_call: TRBD1; v_call: TRBV18; clone_size: .; j_call: TRBJ2-7; cdr3_aa: CASSPADRGNYEQYF; cdr3_nt: TGTGCCAGCTCACCTGCGGACAGGGGGAACTACGAGCAGTACTTC
d_call: .; v_call: TRBV7-8; clone_size: few; j_call: TRBJ1-5; cdr3_aa: CASSEFRTRSNQPQHF; cdr3_nt: TGTGCCAGCAGTGAGTTTCGGACACGTAGCAATCAGCCCCAGCATTTT
d_call: .; v_call: TRBV7-9; clone_size: .; j_call: TRBJ2-7; cdr3_aa: CASSLAAGGQYF; cdr3_nt: TGTGCCAGCAGCTTAGCAGCTGGAGGGCAGTACTTC